These T cell receptor beta chains were read from a single sample in a study of blood T cell repertoires in COVID-19. Assay: immunoSEQ multiplex PCR; the TCRdb copy retains only in-frame clones and omits some. Of roughly 100,000 clones in the sample, around four fifths were seen once. The specimen sequenced was peripheral blood. The receptors come from a human donor in a cohort sampled during active COVID-19. CDR3s include the opening cysteine and the closing phenylalanine or tryptophan. The D gene is left open where the match is weak. Part of the rows lack a size; the others show once, few, many or a class for expanded clones.

few,TRBV5-1,TRBD1,TRBJ2-7,CASSPGTVYEQYF,TGCGCCAGCAGCCCCGGGACAGTCTACGAGCAGTACTTC
NA,TRBV7-2,NA,TRBJ2-1,CASSRDSSPGGEQFF,TGTGCCAGCAGCCGCGACTCTAGCCCCGGTGGTGAGCAGTTCTTC
NA,TRBV19,NA,TRBJ1-5,CASSIVQGGGNQPQHF,TGTGCCAGTAGTATCGTCCAGGGAGGAGGCAATCAGCCCCAGCATTTT
NA,TRBV5-4,NA,TRBJ2-5,CASREAVQETQYF,TGTGCCAGCCGGGAAGCGGTCCAAGAGACCCAGTACTTC
NA,TRBV5-4,NA,TRBJ1-2,CASSYRDYNYGYTF,TGTGCCAGCAGCTACCGGGACTACAACTATGGCTACACCTTC
NA,TRBV5-1,TRBD1,TRBJ1-2,CASSLDPGQQNYGYTF,TGCGCCAGCAGCTTGGACCCGGGACAGCAAAACTATGGCTACACCTTC
few,TRBV6-2/TRBV6-3,NA,TRBJ1-5,CASSSVGYPKPQHF,TGTGCCAGCAGCTCAGTCGGGTACCCGAAGCCCCAGCATTTT
NA,TRBV19,TRBD1,TRBJ1-3,CASSARTGGSGNTIYF,TGTGCCAGTAGTGCGCGAACAGGGGGCTCTGGAAACACCATATATTTT
NA,TRBV7-2,NA,TRBJ1-1,CASSLGGHREAFF,TGTGCCAGCAGCTTAGGGGGACACCGGGAAGCTTTCTTT
NA,TRBV3-1/TRBV3-2,NA,TRBJ2-1,CASSHSSRGGASNEQFF,TGTGCCAGCAGCCACTCCTCTAGGGGGGGGGCCTCTAATGAGCAGTTCTTC
NA,TRBV10-3,TRBD2,TRBJ2-2,CAISGTSGARGGELFF,TGTGCCATCAGCGGGACTAGCGGGGCCCGAGGCGGGGAGCTGTTTTTT
NA,TRBV27,TRBD1,TRBJ1-6,CASGTQGVLANSPLHF,TGTGCCAGCGGCACACAGGGGGTCCTAGCTAATTCACCCCTCCACTTT
once,TRBV19,NA,TRBJ1-2,CASPSPEGRGYTF,TGTGCCAGTCCCTCGCCGGAGGGCAGGGGCTACACCTTC
NA,TRBV5-3,NA,TRBJ2-5,CARSPPSRETQYF,TGTGCCAGAAGCCCCCCCTCGCGGGAGACCCAGTACTTC
NA,TRBV4-2,TRBD1,TRBJ1-1,CASSQLGQGGSNTEAFF,TGTGCCAGCAGCCAACTGGGACAGGGCGGCTCGAACACTGAAGCTTTCTTT
few,TRBV18,NA,TRBJ1-5,CASSRDIGQPQHF,TGTGCCAGCTCCCGGGACATAGGGCAGCCCCAGCATTTT
NA,TRBV10-2,TRBD1,TRBJ1-5,CASRSGQGYNQPQHF,TGCGCCAGCAGATCAGGACAGGGGTACAATCAGCCCCAGCATTTT
NA,TRBV6-1,NA,TRBJ2-7,CASSDPVTVTYEQYF,TGTGCCAGCAGTGACCCTGTGACAGTTACCTACGAGCAGTACTTC
few,TRBV5-4,NA,TRBJ2-2,CASSPRQGKNTGELFF,TGTGCCAGCAGCCCAAGGCAGGGAAAGAACACCGGGGAGCTGTTTTTT
NA,TRBV7-3,NA,TRBJ1-1,CASSHGAGGAFF,TGTGCCAGCAGCCATGGGGCTGGCGGAGCTTTCTTT
NA,TRBV6-4,TRBD1,TRBJ1-5,CASSERQGAGQPQHF,TGTGCCAGCAGTGAGAGACAGGGGGCCGGTCAGCCCCAGCATTTT
few,TRBV7-2,NA,TRBJ1-5,CASSPTGPNQPQHF,TGTGCCAGCAGCCCGACAGGTCCTAATCAGCCCCAGCATTTT
NA,TRBV6-2/TRBV6-3,NA,TRBJ2-5,CASSYSKGVQETQYF,TGTGCCAGCAGTTACTCGAAGGGGGTTCAAGAGACCCAGTACTTC
NA,TRBV5-1,NA,TRBJ1-2,CASSSTGSYGYTF,TGCGCCAGCAGCTCCACAGGGTCCTATGGCTACACCTTC
NA,TRBV3-1/TRBV3-2,TRBD1,TRBJ1-2,CASSQAGQAANYGYTF,TGTGCCAGCAGCCAAGCGGGACAGGCAGCTAACTATGGCTACACCTTC
NA,TRBV7-2,TRBD1,TRBJ2-5,CASSLDRGGETQYF,TGTGCCAGCAGCTTAGACAGGGGCGGAGAGACCCAGTACTTC
NA,TRBV2,TRBD2,TRBJ2-3,CASSGSRGGTDTQYF,TGTGCCAGCAGCGGGTCGCGGGGGGGCACAGATACGCAGTATTTT
once,TRBV10-2,TRBD2,TRBJ2-1,CASETGTSLFF,TGCGCCAGCGAAACCGGGACTAGTCTGTTCTTC
NA,TRBV3-1/TRBV3-2,NA,TRBJ1-5,CASSQGRQPQHF,TGTGCCAGCAGCCAAGGCAGACAGCCCCAGCATTTT
NA,TRBV2,TRBD1,TRBJ2-4,CASSETRQGNTYF,TGTGCCAGCAGTGAAACCCGACAGGGGAATACCTACTTC
NA,TRBV2,NA,TRBJ2-7,CASSPDRHEQYF,TGTGCCAGCAGTCCTGACAGGCACGAGCAGTACTTC
NA,TRBV6-6,TRBD2,TRBJ2-1,CASSGAGGPGQQFF,TGTGCCAGCAGTGGAGCGGGGGGGCCAGGCCAGCAGTTCTTC
NA,TRBV5-4,NA,TRBJ2-7,CASSNQGSSYEQYF,TGTGCCAGCAGCAACCAGGGTAGCTCCTACGAGCAGTACTTC
NA,TRBV19,NA,TRBJ2-7,CASSGSALLVGEQYF,TGTGCCAGTAGTGGGTCTGCCCTCCTAGTCGGCGAGCAGTACTTC
NA,TRBV19,TRBD2,TRBJ2-3,CASSPRLAPSTDTQYF,TGTGCCAGTAGTCCCAGACTAGCGCCAAGCACAGATACGCAGTATTTT
NA,TRBV7-9,NA,TRBJ2-2,CASSLGQGNTGELFF,TGTGCCAGCAGCTTAGGGCAGGGGAACACCGGGGAGCTGTTTTTT
NA,TRBV30,NA,TRBJ1-2,CAWDATGSYGYTF,TGTGCCTGGGACGCTACCGGGAGCTATGGCTACACCTTC
NA,TRBV10-3,NA,TRBJ1-1,CAISESGRGNTEAFF,TGTGCCATCAGTGAGTCGGGCAGGGGGAACACTGAAGCTTTCTTT
NA,TRBV18,NA,TRBJ1-5,CASSLGQRNQPQHF,TGTGCCAGCTCCCTCGGACAGAGAAATCAGCCCCAGCATTTT
NA,TRBV5-5,NA,TRBJ2-2,CASSPGLNTGELFF,TGTGCCAGCAGCCCTGGACTAAACACCGGGGAGCTGTTTTTT
NA,TRBV14,NA,TRBJ1-2,CASSDQVNYGYTF,TGTGCCAGCAGCGATCAGGTTAACTATGGCTACACCTTC
few,TRBV29-1,NA,TRBJ2-7,CSVVPRSSYEQYF,TGCAGCGTGGTACCCAGAAGCTCCTACGAGCAGTACTTC
NA,TRBV5-1,NA,TRBJ2-2,CASSPRTPGDTGELFF,TGCGCCAGCAGCCCCCGGACACCGGGGGACACCGGGGAGCTGTTTTTT
NA,TRBV5-1,TRBD1,TRBJ1-3,CASSSQGDGNTIYF,TGCGCCAGCAGCTCGCAGGGGGACGGAAACACCATATATTTT
NA,TRBV6-5,NA,TRBJ2-5,CASFEPGETQYF,TGTGCCAGCTTTGAACCAGGGGAGACCCAGTACTTC
few,TRBV2,NA,TRBJ1-1,CASTGMNTEAFF,TGTGCCAGCACGGGAATGAACACTGAAGCTTTCTTT
NA,TRBV4-3,NA,TRBJ2-1,CASSQDLAAGQFF,TGCGCCAGCAGCCAAGATCTGGCGGCGGGGCAGTTCTTC
NA,TRBV5-4,TRBD2,TRBJ2-1,CASSFLAGGSYNEQFF,TGTGCCAGCAGCTTCCTCGCGGGGGGTTCCTACAATGAGCAGTTCTTC
NA,TRBV19,NA,TRBJ2-5,CASRQAGETQYF,TGTGCCAGTCGGCAGGCCGGAGAGACCCAGTACTTC
NA,TRBV5-1,NA,TRBJ1-3,CASTQGGLGNTIYF,TGCGCCAGCACCCAAGGAGGCCTTGGAAACACCATATATTTT